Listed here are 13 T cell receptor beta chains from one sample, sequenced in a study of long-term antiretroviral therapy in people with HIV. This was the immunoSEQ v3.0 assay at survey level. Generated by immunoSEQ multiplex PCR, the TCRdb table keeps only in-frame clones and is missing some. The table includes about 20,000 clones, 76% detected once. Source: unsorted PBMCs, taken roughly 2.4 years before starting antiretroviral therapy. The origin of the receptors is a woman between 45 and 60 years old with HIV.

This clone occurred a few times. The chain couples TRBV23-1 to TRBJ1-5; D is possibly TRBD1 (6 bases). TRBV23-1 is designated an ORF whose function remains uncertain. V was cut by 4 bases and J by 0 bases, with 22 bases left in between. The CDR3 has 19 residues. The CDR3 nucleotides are TGCGCCAGCAGTCCCGATGGGGACAACCAAGCGGTTAGCAATCAGCCCCAGCATTTT. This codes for CASSPDGDNQAVSNQPQHF.

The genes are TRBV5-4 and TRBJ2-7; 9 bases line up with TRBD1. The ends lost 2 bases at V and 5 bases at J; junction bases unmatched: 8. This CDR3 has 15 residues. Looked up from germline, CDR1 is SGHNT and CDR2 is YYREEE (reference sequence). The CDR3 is CASSFHRGLMDEQYF. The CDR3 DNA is TGTGCCAGCAGCTTCCACAGGGGGCTAATGGACGAGCAGTACTTC.

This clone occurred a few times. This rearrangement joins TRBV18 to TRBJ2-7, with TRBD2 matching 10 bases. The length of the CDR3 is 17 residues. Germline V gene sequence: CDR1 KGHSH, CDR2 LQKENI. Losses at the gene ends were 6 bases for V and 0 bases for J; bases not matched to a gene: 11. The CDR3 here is CASSLTSVAGGSYEQYF. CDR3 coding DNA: TGTGCCAGCTCCCTAACCAGTGTAGCGGGGGGCTCCTACGAGCAGTACTTC.

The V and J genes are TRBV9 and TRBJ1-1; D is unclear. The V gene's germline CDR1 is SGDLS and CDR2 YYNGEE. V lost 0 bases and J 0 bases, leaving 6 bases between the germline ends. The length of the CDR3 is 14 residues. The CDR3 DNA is TGTGCCAGCAGCGTAGGCACAGTGAACACTGAAGCTTTCTTT. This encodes CASSVGTVNTEAFF.

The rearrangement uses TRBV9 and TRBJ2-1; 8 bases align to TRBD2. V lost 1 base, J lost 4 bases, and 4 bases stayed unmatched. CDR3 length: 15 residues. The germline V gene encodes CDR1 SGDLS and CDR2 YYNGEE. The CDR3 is CASSVREGKYNEQFF. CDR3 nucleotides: TGTGCCAGCAGCGTACGGGAGGGGAAATACAATGAGCAGTTCTTC.

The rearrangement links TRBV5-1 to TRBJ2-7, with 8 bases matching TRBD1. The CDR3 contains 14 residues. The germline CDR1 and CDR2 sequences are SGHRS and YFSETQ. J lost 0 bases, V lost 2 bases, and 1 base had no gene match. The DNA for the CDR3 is TGCGCCAGCAGCTTCGACAGGGGCTCCTACGAGCAGTACTTC. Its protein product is CASSFDRGSYEQYF.

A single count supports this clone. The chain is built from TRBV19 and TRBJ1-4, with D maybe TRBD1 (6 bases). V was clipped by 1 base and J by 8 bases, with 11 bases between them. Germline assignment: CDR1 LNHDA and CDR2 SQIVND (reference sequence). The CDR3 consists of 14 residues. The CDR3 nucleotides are TGTGCCAGTAGTATAGGCACAGGGCGAGAAAAACTGTTTTTT. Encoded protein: CASSIGTGREKLFF. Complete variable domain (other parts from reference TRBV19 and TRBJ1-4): DGGITQSPKYLFRKEGQNVTLSCEQNLNHDAMYWYRQDPGQGLRLIYYSQIVNDFQKGDIAEGYSVSREKKESFPLTVTSAQKNPTAFYLCASSIGTGREKLFFGSGTQLSVL.

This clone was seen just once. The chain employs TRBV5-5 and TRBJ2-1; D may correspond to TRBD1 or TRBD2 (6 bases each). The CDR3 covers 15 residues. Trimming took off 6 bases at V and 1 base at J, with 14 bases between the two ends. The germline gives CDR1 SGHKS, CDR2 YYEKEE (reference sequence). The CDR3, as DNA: TGTGCCAGCACCGAAGGGGGGAGTTCCTACAATGAGCAGTTCTTC. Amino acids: CASTEGGSSYNEQFF.

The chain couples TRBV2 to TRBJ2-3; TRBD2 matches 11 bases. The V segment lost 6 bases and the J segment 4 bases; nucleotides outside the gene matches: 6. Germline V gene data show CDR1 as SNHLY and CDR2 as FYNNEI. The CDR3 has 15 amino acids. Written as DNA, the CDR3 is TGTGCCAGCAGCCCTCTAGCGGGGGGTTCAGATACGCAGTATTTT. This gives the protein CASSPLAGGSDTQYF.

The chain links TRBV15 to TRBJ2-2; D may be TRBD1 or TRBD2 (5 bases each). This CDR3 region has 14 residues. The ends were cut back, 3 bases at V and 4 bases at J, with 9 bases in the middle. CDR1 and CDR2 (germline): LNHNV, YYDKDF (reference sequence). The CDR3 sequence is CATSRRGATGELFF. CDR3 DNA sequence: TGTGCCACCAGCAGGAGAGGGGCCACCGGGGAGCTGTTTTTT.

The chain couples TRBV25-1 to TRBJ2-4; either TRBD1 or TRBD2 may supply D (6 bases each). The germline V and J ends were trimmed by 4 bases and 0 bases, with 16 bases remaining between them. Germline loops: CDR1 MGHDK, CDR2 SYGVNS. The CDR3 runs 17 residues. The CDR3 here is CASSGLGGTRAKNIQYF. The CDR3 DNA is TGTGCCAGCAGTGGCCTAGGAGGGACACGAGCCAAAAACATTCAGTACTTC.

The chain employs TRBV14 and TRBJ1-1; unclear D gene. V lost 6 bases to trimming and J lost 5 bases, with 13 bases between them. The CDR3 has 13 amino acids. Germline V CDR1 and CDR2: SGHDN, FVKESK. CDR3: CASRRAGGTEAFF. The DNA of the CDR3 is TGTGCCAGCAGAAGAGCGGGTGGGACTGAAGCTTTCTTT.

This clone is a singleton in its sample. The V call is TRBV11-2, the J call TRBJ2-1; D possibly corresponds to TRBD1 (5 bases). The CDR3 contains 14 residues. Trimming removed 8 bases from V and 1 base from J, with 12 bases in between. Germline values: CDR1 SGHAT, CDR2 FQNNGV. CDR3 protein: CASHWGSSYNEQFF. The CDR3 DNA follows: TGTGCCAGCCACTGGGGCAGTTCCTACAATGAGCAGTTCTTC.